This record covers a single T cell receptor beta chain. The J segment lost 5 bases and the V segment lost 3 bases, leaving 4 bases of the junction unmatched. The CDR3 is made up of 14 amino acids. The germline gives CDR1 KGHSH, CDR2 LQKENI. These data originate in a study of blood T cell repertoires in COVID-19. This table comes from immunoSEQ multiplex PCR, and its TCRdb copy is limited to in-frame clones, with some not included. This table has around 150,000 clones, approximately 86% appearing once. The chain employs TRBV18 and TRBJ2-7; 10 bases fit TRBD1. This receptor was identified in a man in his sixties with acute or convalescent COVID-19. The sequenced material came from peripheral blood. The CDR3 DNA is TGTGCCAGCTCACCGGGACAGGGGTTCCACGAGCAGTACTTC. Residues: CASSPGQGFHEQYF.